These T cell receptor beta chains were read from a single sample in a study of identical twins. MiXCR, run by TCRdb on the 5' RACE reads, gives a single entry per CDR3 protein. The sample consists of nearly 250,000 distinct CDR3 sequences, 7% of them appearing once. Another study also made use of these data, one on yellow fever vaccine responses in identical twins.

Sequenced sample: memory (CD45RO+) T cells sorted from blood. These TCRs come from a woman aged 18-35 years in good health. CDR3s include the opening cysteine and the closing phenylalanine or tryptophan. Fields, in order: V gene, CDR3 protein.

V gene: TRBV12-5; CDR3 protein: CASGSRYTDTQYF
V gene: TRBV6-6; CDR3 protein: CASSPVPSGELFF
V gene: TRBV7-9; CDR3 protein: CASSQGQGANYGYTF
V gene: TRBV5-1; CDR3 protein: CASSSGTSGSASGELFF
V gene: TRBV6-4; CDR3 protein: CASSDFGGSSYNEQFF
V gene: TRBV6-1; CDR3 protein: CASSEANSGANVLTF
V gene: TRBV27; CDR3 protein: CASTGRNYEQYF
V gene: TRBV29-1; CDR3 protein: CSVEDATGGGANVLTF
V gene: TRBV5-1; CDR3 protein: CASSLGTAINEKLFF
V gene: TRBV7-6; CDR3 protein: CAGSPTGTGAGELFF
V gene: TRBV5-5; CDR3 protein: CASSLGDLNNEQFF
V gene: TRBV2; CDR3 protein: CASSGQLKTQYF
V gene: TRBV6-2/TRBV6-3; CDR3 protein: CASSLSGSNLKIQYF
V gene: TRBV19; CDR3 protein: CATQSGGAASPLHF
V gene: TRBV12-3/TRBV12-4; CDR3 protein: CASSLKWQNTGELFF
V gene: TRBV12-3/TRBV12-4; CDR3 protein: CASSLEGFNEQFF
V gene: TRBV7-9; CDR3 protein: CASSLGPLAQETQYF
V gene: TRBV7-8; CDR3 protein: CASSPQTGGSGSPLHF
V gene: TRBV11-3; CDR3 protein: CASSYGTSHVYEQFF
V gene: TRBV27; CDR3 protein: CASSFRRRETQYF
V gene: TRBV7-9; CDR3 protein: CASSGDTGNQPQHF
V gene: TRBV5-1; CDR3 protein: CASSQGGAALNTEAFF
V gene: TRBV15; CDR3 protein: CATSRDFGTRPFF
V gene: TRBV9; CDR3 protein: CASSVEGGRNTEAFF
V gene: TRBV5-1; CDR3 protein: CASSLRERSNQPQHF
V gene: TRBV4-2; CDR3 protein: CASSLNSGLAGGPRSYEQYF
V gene: TRBV5-5; CDR3 protein: CASSSGTSGPSGTDTQYF
V gene: TRBV6-1; CDR3 protein: CASSRTQSTDTQYF
V gene: TRBV20-1; CDR3 protein: CSAISGGAGGELFF
V gene: TRBV12-3/TRBV12-4; CDR3 protein: CASSLGGIGQPQHF
V gene: TRBV15; CDR3 protein: CATTRDRANYGYTF
V gene: TRBV6-1; CDR3 protein: CASRWDFGASGANVLTF
V gene: TRBV4-1; CDR3 protein: CASSQALAHYNEQFF
V gene: TRBV4-1; CDR3 protein: CASSQTSGRGLGDTQYF
V gene: TRBV15; CDR3 protein: CATSTTGPLRETQYF